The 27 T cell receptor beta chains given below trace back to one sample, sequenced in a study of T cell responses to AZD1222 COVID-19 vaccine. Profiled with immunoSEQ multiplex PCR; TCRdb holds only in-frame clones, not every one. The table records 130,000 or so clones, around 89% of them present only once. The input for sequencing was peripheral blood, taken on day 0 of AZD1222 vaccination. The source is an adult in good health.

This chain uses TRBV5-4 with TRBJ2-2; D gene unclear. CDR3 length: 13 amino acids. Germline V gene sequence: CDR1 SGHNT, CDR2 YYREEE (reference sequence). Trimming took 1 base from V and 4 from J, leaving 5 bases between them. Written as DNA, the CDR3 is TGTGCCAGCAGCTTGAGGGCCACCGGGGAGCTGTTTTTT. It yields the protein CASSLRATGELFF.

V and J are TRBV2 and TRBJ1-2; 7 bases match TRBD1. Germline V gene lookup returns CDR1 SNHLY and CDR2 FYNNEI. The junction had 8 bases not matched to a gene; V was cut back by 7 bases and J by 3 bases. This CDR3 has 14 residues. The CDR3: CASTRQGVDYGYTF. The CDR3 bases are TGTGCCAGCACCAGACAGGGAGTTGACTATGGCTACACCTTC. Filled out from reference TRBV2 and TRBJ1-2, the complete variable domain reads EPEVTQTPSHQVTQMGQEVILRCVPISNHLYFYWYRQILGQKVEFLVSFYNNEISEKSEIFDDQFSVERPDGSNFTLKIRSTKLEDSAMYFCASTRQGVDYGYTFGSGTRLTVV.

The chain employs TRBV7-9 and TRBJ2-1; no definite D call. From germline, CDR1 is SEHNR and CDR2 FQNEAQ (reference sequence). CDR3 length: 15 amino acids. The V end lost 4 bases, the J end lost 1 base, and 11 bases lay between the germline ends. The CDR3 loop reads CASSSPQLSYNEQFF. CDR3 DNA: TGTGCCAGCAGCTCCCCTCAACTATCCTACAATGAGCAGTTCTTC.

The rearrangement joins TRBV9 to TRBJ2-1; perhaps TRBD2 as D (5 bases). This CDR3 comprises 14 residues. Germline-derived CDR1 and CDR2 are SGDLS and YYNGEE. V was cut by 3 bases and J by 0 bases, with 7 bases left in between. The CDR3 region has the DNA TGTGCCAGCAGCGGTGGAGGCTCCTACAATGAGCAGTTCTTC. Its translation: CASSGGGSYNEQFF.

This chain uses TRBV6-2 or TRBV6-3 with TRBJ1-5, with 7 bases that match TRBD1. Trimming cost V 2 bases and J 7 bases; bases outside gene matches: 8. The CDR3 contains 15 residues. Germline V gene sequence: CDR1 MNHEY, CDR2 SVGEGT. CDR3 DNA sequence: TGTGCCAGCAGTTACCCACAGGGGTGGGGACAGCCCCAGCATTTT. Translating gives CASSYPQGWGQPQHF.

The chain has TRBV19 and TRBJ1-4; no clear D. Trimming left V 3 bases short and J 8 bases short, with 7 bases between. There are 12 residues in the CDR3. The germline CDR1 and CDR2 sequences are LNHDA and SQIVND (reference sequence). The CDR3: CASSMPGEKLFF. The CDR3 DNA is TGTGCCAGTAGTATGCCCGGCGAAAAACTGTTTTTT. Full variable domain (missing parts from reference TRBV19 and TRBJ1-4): DGGITQSPKYLFRKEGQNVTLSCEQNLNHDAMYWYRQDPGQGLRLIYYSQIVNDFQKGDIAEGYSVSREKKESFPLTVTSAQKNPTAFYLCASSMPGEKLFFGSGTQLSVL.

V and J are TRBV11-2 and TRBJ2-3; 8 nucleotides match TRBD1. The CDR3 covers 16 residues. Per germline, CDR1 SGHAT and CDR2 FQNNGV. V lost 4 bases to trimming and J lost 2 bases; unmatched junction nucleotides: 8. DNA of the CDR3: TGTGCCAGCAGCTCCCACCGGGACAGGTACACAGATACGCAGTATTTT. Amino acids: CASSSHRDRYTDTQYF. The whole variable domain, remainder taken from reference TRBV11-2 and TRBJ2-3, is EAGVAQSPRYKIIEKRQSVAFWCNPISGHATLYWYQQILGQGPKLLIQFQNNGVVDDSQLPKDRFSAERLKGVDSTLKIQPAKLEDSAVYLCASSSHRDRYTDTQYFGPGTRLTVL.

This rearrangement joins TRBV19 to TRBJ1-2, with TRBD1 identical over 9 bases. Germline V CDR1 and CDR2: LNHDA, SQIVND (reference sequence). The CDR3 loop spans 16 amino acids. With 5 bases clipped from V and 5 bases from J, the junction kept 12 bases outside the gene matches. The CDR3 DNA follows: TGTGCCAGTAGTGTCGGGACAGGGAGCCATGTATATGGCTACACCTTC. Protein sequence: CASSVGTGSHVYGYTF.

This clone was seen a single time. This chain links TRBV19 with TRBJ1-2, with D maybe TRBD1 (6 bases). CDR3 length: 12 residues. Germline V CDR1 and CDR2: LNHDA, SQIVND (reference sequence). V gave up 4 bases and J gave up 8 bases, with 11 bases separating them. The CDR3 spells CASSNQGSGYTF. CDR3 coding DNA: TGTGCCAGTAGTAACCAGGGGAGCGGCTACACCTTC.

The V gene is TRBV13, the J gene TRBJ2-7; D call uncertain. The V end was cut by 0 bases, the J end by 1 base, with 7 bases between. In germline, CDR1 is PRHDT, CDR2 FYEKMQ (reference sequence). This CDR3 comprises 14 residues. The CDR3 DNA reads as TGTGCCAGCAGCTTAGGGTTCAGGTCCTACGAGCAGTACTTC. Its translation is CASSLGFRSYEQYF.

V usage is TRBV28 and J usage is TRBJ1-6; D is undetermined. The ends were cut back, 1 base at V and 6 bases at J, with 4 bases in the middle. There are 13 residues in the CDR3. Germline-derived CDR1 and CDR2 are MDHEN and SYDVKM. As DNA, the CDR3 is TGTGCCAGCAGTTTATCAGTTAATTCACCCCTCCACTTT. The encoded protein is CASSLSVNSPLHF.

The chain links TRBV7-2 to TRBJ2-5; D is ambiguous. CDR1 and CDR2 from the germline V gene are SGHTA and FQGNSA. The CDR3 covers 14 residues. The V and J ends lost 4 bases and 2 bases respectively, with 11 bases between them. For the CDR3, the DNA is TGTGCCAGCAGCTCACGGGCTAGGCAAGAGACCCAGTACTTC. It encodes CASSSRARQETQYF.

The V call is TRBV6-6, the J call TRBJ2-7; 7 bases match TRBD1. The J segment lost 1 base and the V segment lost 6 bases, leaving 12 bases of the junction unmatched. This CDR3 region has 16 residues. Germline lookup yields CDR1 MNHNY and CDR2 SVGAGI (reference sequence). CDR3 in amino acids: CASRGRGTVESYEQYF. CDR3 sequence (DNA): TGTGCCAGCAGAGGTCGAGGGACAGTCGAATCCTACGAGCAGTACTTC.

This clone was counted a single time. CDR3 region: CASRRGGLAGPAVETQYF. Here the CDR3 DNA reads TGTGCCAGCAGGCGAGGGGGACTAGCGGGACCGGCGGTGGAGACCCAGTACTTC. The rearrangement joins TRBV7-8 to TRBJ2-5, with 13 bases identical to TRBD2. V shed 6 bases, J shed 5 bases, and the junction held 15 bases outside the gene matches. The CDR3 sequence is 18 residues long. Germline V gene data show CDR1 as SGHVS and CDR2 as FQNEAQ.

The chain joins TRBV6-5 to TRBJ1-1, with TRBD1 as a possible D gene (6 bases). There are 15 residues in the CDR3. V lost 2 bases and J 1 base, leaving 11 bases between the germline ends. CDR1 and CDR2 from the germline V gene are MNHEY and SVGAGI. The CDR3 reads CASSYRRGANTEAFF. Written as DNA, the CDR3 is TGTGCCAGCAGTTACCGTAGGGGGGCGAACACTGAAGCTTTCTTT.

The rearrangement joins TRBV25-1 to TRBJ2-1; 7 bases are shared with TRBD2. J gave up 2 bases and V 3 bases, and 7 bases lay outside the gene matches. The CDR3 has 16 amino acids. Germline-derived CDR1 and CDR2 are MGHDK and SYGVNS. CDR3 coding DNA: TGTGCCAGCAGTGACCCCGCGGGGGTCCCCTACAATGAGCAGTTCTTC. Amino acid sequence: CASSDPAGVPYNEQFF. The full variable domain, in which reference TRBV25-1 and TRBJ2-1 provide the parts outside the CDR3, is EADIYQTPRYLVIGTGKKITLECSQTMGHDKMYWYQQDPGMELHLIHYSYGVNSTEKGDLSSESTVSRIRTEHFPLTLESARPSHTSQYLCASSDPAGVPYNEQFFGPGTRLTVL.

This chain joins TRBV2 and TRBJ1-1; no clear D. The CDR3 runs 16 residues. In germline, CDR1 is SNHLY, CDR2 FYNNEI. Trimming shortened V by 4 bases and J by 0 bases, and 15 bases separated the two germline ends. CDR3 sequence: CASSGNVREMNTEAFF. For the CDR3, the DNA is TGTGCCAGCAGTGGGAATGTGCGGGAAATGAACACTGAAGCTTTCTTT.

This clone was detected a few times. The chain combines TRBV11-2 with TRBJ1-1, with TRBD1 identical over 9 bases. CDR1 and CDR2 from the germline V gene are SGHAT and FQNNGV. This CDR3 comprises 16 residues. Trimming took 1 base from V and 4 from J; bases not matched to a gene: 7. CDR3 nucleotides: TGTGCCAGCAGCTTAGCGACAGGGGGGCGCGGCACTGAAGCTTTCTTT. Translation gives CASSLATGGRGTEAFF.

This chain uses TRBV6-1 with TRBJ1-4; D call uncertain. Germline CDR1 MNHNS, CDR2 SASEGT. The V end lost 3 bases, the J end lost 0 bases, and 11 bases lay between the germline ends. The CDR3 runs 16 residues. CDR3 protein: CASSDRSEATNEKLFF. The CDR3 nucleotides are TGTGCCAGCAGTGATAGGTCGGAGGCAACTAATGAAAAACTGTTTTTT.

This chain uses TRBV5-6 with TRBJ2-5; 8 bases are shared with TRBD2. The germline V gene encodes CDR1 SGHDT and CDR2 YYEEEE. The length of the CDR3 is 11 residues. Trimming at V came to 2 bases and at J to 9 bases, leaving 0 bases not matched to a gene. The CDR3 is CASSLAGAQYF. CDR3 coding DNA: TGTGCCAGCAGCTTAGCGGGGGCCCAGTACTTC.

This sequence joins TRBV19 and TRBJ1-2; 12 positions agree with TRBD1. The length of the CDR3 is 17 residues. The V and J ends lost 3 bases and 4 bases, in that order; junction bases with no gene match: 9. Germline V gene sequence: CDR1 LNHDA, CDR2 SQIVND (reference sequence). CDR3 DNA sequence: TGTGCCAGTAGTATTTACTCCGGGACAGGGGGCTTCTATGGCTACACCTTC. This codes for CASSIYSGTGGFYGYTF.

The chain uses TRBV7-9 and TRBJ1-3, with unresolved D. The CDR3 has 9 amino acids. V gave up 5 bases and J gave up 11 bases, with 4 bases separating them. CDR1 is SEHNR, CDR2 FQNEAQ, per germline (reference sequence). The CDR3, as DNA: TGTGCCAGCAGCGCCCCCATATATTTT. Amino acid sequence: CASSAPIYF.

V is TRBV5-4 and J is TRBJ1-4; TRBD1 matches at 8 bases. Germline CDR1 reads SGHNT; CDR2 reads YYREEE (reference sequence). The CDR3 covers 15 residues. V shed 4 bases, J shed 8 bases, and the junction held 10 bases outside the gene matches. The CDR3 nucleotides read TGTGCCAGCAGCGCATCGACAGGGGCGGAGGAAAAACTGTTTTTT. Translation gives CASSASTGAEEKLFF.

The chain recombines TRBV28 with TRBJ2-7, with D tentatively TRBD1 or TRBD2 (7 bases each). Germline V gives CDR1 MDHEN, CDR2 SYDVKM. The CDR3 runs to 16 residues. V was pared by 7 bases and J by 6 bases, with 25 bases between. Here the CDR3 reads CASNPRGRALVGEQYF. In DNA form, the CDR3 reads TGTGCCAGCAATCCCAGGGGGAGGGCCTTGGTGGGCGAGCAGTACTTC. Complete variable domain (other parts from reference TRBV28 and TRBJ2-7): DVKVTQSSRYLVKRTGEKVFLECVQDMDHENMFWYRQDPGLGLRLIYFSYDVKMKEKGDIPEGYSVSREKKERFSLILESASTNQTSMYLCASNPRGRALVGEQYFGPGTRLTVT.

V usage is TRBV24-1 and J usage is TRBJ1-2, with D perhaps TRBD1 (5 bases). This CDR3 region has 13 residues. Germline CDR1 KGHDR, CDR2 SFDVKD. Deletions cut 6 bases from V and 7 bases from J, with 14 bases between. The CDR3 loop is CATSPGPRGGYTF. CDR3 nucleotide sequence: TGTGCCACCAGTCCGGGGCCGAGGGGTGGCTACACCTTC.

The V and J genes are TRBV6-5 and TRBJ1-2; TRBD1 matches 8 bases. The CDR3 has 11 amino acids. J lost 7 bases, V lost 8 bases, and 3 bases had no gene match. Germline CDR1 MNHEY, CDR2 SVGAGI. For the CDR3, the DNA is TGTGCCAGCGGACAGGGTGTTGGCTACACCTTC. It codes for CASGQGVGYTF.

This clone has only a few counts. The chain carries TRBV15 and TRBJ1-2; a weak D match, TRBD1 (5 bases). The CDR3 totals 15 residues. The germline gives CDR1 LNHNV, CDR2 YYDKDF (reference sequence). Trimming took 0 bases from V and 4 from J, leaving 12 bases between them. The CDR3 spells CATSRDGRVGYGYTF. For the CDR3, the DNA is TGTGCCACCAGCAGAGATGGCAGGGTTGGCTATGGCTACACCTTC.